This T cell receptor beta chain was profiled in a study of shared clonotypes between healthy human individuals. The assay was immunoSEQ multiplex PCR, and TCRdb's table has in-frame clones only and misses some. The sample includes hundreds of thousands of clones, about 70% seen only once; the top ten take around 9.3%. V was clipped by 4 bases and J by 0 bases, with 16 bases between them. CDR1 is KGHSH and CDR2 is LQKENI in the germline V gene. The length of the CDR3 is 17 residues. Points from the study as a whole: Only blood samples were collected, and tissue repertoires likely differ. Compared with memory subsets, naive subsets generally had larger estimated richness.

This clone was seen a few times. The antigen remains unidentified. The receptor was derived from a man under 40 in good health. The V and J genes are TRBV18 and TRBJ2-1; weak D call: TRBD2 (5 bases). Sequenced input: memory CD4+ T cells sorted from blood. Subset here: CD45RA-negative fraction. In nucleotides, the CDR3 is TGTGCCAGCTCACGCCTCTCGAGGGCGAGCTCCTACAATGAGCAGTTCTTC. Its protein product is CASSRLSRASSYNEQFF. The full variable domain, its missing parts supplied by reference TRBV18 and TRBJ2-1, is NAGVMQNPRHLVRRRGQEARLRCSPMKGHSHVYWYRQLPEEGLKFMVYLQKENIIDESGMPKERFSAEFPKEGPSILRIQQVVRGDSAAYFCASSRLSRASSYNEQFFGPGTRLTVL.